This T cell receptor (beta chain) was recovered during a study of cytomegalovirus exposure and HLA in healthy donors. As regards this clone: The antigen is undetermined.

PCR involved 60 Vbeta and 13 Jbeta primers. The repertoire was sequenced with immunoSEQ multiplex PCR; TCRdb's copy has only in-frame clones and lacks some. The sample has approximately 220,000 clones, approximately 80% seen once. Germline-derived CDR1 and CDR2 are SQVTM and ANQGSEA. The CDR3 is 14 residues long. The V gene end was trimmed by 4 bases and the J gene end by 3 bases; junction bases not matched to a gene: 6. Study-wide results and caveats: It was reported that TCR beta sequences correctly inferred the HLA-A and HLA-B alleles for most subjects. A later analysis found TCR association rates differed by HLA locus, highest for DRB1 and lowest for HLA-C. The number of N-insertions in an Asian-associated ancestry cluster was reportedly below the approximately 700-donor mean in a later analysis. The authors later found most CMV-associated TCR beta chains appeared HLA-restricted.

The sequenced material came from PBMCs. The rearrangement links TRBV29-1 to TRBJ1-5; 7 bases are a match to TRBD1. This receptor was identified in a boy younger than 10 in good health and CMV-seronegative. CDR3 loop: CSVAEGGSNQPQHF. CDR3 nucleotide sequence: TGCAGCGTTGCTGAAGGGGGCTCCAATCAGCCCCAGCATTTT.